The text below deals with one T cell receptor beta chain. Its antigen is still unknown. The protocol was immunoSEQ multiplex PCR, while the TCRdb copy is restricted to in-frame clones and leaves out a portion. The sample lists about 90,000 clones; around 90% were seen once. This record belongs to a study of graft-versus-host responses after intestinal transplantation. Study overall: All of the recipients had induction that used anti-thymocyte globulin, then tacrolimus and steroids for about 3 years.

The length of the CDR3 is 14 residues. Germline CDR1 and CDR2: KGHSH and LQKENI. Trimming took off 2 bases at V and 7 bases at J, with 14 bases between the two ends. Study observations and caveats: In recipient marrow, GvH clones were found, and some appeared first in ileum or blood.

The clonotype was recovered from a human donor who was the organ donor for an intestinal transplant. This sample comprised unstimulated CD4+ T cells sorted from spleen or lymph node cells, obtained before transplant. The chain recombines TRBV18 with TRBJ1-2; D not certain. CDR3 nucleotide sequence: TGTGCCAGCTCACCAGAAGGCTATAGGAGTGGCTACACCTTC. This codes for CASSPEGYRSGYTF.